This T cell receptor beta chain was documented in a study of shared clonotypes between healthy human individuals. Study-level background: Per-donor plates numbered three CD4 naive, three CD4 memory, two CD8 naive and one CD8 memory.

Points on this clone: Its antigen is not identified.

Generated by immunoSEQ multiplex PCR, the TCRdb table keeps only in-frame clones and is missing some. This sample carries 800,000 or so clones, 96% of them seen once, and the ten largest clones take under 0.3%. Findings and caveats of the study: Genetic and exposure-history diversity was limited by the few donors. Donor clonotype sharing was expected to depend on sequencing depth.

CD8 cells classed as naive were CD45RO-negative and positively selected for CCR7, excluding terminally differentiated effector memory CD45RA+ cells. Sample: naive CD8+ T cells sorted from blood. The clonotype comes from a man aged 25-40 years in good health.

The CDR3 DNA reads TGTGCCAGCAGTGGACCGACTAGCGGGAGCTCCTACAATGAGCAGTTCTTC. Its translation is CASSGPTSGSSYNEQFF. The chain carries TRBV2 and TRBJ2-1, with 12 bases fitting TRBD2. Per germline, CDR1 SNHLY and CDR2 FYNNEI. CDR3 length equals 17 residues. V gave up 4 bases and J gave up 0 bases; unmatched junction bases: 4.